A selection of T cell receptor beta chains follows, all from one sample in a study of T-cell memory formation after mild COVID-19. Via MiXCR, TCRdb re-called the 5' RACE reads, giving one row per CDR3 protein. This sample carries some 320,000 distinct CDR3 sequences, less than 20% of them seen once, and the ten largest clones take approximately 20%. The sample taken for sequencing was PBMCs or a T cell subset sorted from them (not recorded which). The receptors here all came from a man aged 18 to 30 who had mild COVID-19 (a few samples of this study predate the infection). Cell type and time point are not known. Each CDR3 is given with its conserved first and last residue. A D gene is named only where the DNA matches it firmly. Clone size appears in some rows only: once, few, many, or a class for an expanded clone.

clone_size: .
v_call: TRBV12-3/TRBV12-4
j_call: TRBJ1-6
d_call: .
cdr3_aa: CASRRGGGEVFTLHF
cdr3_nt: TGTGCCAGCAGGCGGGGGGGGGGTGAGGTGTTCACCCTCCACTTT

clone_size: .
v_call: TRBV6-6
j_call: TRBJ2-2
d_call: TRBD2
cdr3_aa: CASRLAAGELFF
cdr3_nt: TGTGCCAGCAGACTAGCGGCCGGGGAGCTGTTTTTT

clone_size: few
v_call: TRBV6-5
j_call: TRBJ1-1
d_call: .
cdr3_aa: CASSTRGTEAFF
cdr3_nt: TGTGCCAGCAGTACGAGGGGGACTGAAGCTTTCTTT

clone_size: many
v_call: TRBV25-1
j_call: TRBJ2-3
d_call: .
cdr3_aa: CASRVTDTQYF
cdr3_nt: TGTGCCAGCAGGGTAACAGATACGCAGTATTTT

clone_size: .
v_call: TRBV20-1
j_call: TRBJ1-2
d_call: .
cdr3_aa: CSAGSGPGDGYTF
cdr3_nt: TGCAGTGCTGGCTCCGGGCCCGGAGATGGCTACACCTTC

clone_size: .
v_call: TRBV4-1
j_call: TRBJ2-1
d_call: TRBD2
cdr3_aa: CASSRLAGGPNEQFF
cdr3_nt: TGCGCCAGCAGCCGACTAGCGGGGGGGCCCAATGAGCAGTTCTTC

clone_size: few
v_call: TRBV2
j_call: TRBJ2-7
d_call: TRBD2
cdr3_aa: CASLSEDPGLAGGLQYF
cdr3_nt: TGTGCCAGCTTGTCGGAAGACCCCGGACTAGCGGGGGGGCTGCAGTACTTC

clone_size: .
v_call: TRBV9
j_call: TRBJ1-1
d_call: TRBD1
cdr3_aa: CASSVGVGGGAFF
cdr3_nt: TGTGCCAGCAGCGTAGGAGTGGGAGGGGGCGCTTTCTTT

clone_size: many
v_call: TRBV5-6
j_call: TRBJ2-3
d_call: TRBD1
cdr3_aa: CASSLQGAGNTDTQYF
cdr3_nt: TGTGCCAGCAGCCTACAGGGGGCTGGGAACACAGATACGCAGTATTTT

clone_size: .
v_call: TRBV7-2
j_call: TRBJ2-7
d_call: TRBD1
cdr3_aa: CASSLGQGVEQYF
cdr3_nt: TGTGCCAGCAGCTTAGGACAGGGGGTCGAGCAGTACTTC

clone_size: few
v_call: TRBV7-2
j_call: TRBJ2-1
d_call: .
cdr3_aa: CASSLAGFGLGDEQFF
cdr3_nt: TGTGCCAGCAGCTTAGCAGGTTTTGGCCTTGGGGATGAGCAGTTCTTC

clone_size: few
v_call: TRBV10-3
j_call: TRBJ1-5
d_call: .
cdr3_aa: CAISPVGGSQPQHF
cdr3_nt: TGTGCCATCAGCCCCGTTGGGGGCAGTCAGCCCCAGCATTTT

clone_size: .
v_call: TRBV7-6
j_call: TRBJ2-2
d_call: TRBD2
cdr3_aa: CASSPRLALNTGELFF
cdr3_nt: TGTGCCAGCAGCCCGAGACTAGCGTTGAACACCGGGGAGCTGTTTTTT

clone_size: .
v_call: TRBV6-5
j_call: TRBJ2-3
d_call: .
cdr3_aa: CASSYFGQGITDTQYF
cdr3_nt: TGTGCCAGCAGTTACTTCGGCCAGGGCATCACAGATACGCAGTATTTT

clone_size: few
v_call: TRBV11-3
j_call: TRBJ2-1
d_call: TRBD1
cdr3_aa: CASSLDQAGTGVGNEQFF
cdr3_nt: TGTGCCAGCAGCTTAGATCAAGCCGGGACAGGGGTGGGCAATGAGCAGTTCTTC

clone_size: many
v_call: TRBV12-3/TRBV12-4
j_call: TRBJ1-2
d_call: TRBD1
cdr3_aa: CASSFRDSYGYTF
cdr3_nt: TGTGCCAGCAGTTTTAGGGACAGCTATGGCTACACCTTC

clone_size: many
v_call: TRBV7-6
j_call: TRBJ2-3
d_call: .
cdr3_aa: CASSLGASQDTQYF
cdr3_nt: TGTGCCAGCAGCTTAGGGGCTAGTCAAGATACGCAGTATTTT

clone_size: .
v_call: TRBV14
j_call: TRBJ2-5
d_call: .
cdr3_aa: CASSQDFVGRETQYF
cdr3_nt: TGTGCCAGCAGCCAAGATTTTGTAGGGCGGGAGACCCAGTACTTC

clone_size: .
v_call: TRBV6-2/TRBV6-3
j_call: TRBJ2-5
d_call: .
cdr3_aa: CASTRGRETQYF
cdr3_nt: TGTGCCAGCACCAGGGGCCGAGAGACCCAGTACTTC

clone_size: .
v_call: TRBV7-2
j_call: TRBJ1-3
d_call: .
cdr3_aa: CASSLDGGFSGNTIYF
cdr3_nt: TGTGCCAGCAGCTTGGACGGAGGGTTCTCTGGAAACACCATATATTTT

clone_size: few
v_call: TRBV9
j_call: TRBJ2-1
d_call: TRBD2
cdr3_aa: CASSVFGTSAGNEQFF
cdr3_nt: TGTGCCAGCAGCGTATTCGGGACTAGCGCCGGCAATGAGCAGTTCTTC

clone_size: few
v_call: TRBV29-1
j_call: TRBJ2-7
d_call: TRBD1
cdr3_aa: CSVKTGPSLEQYF
cdr3_nt: TGCAGCGTGAAGACAGGGCCATCCCTCGAGCAGTACTTC

clone_size: .
v_call: TRBV11-2
j_call: TRBJ1-1
d_call: .
cdr3_aa: CASSLGGGVVEAFF
cdr3_nt: TGTGCCAGCAGCTTAGGCGGAGGGGTGGTTGAAGCTTTCTTT

clone_size: many
v_call: TRBV5-1
j_call: TRBJ2-5
d_call: .
cdr3_aa: CASSMDGSRGETQYF
cdr3_nt: TGCGCCAGCAGCATGGACGGGAGCCGAGGGGAGACCCAGTACTTC

clone_size: few
v_call: TRBV6-2/TRBV6-3
j_call: TRBJ1-1
d_call: .
cdr3_aa: CASSYRGYGTEAFF
cdr3_nt: TGTGCCAGCAGTTACAGGGGGTACGGGACTGAAGCTTTCTTT

clone_size: few
v_call: TRBV20-1
j_call: TRBJ1-3
d_call: .
cdr3_aa: CSASRAGSSGNTIYF
cdr3_nt: TGCAGTGCTAGCCGTGCAGGGAGCTCTGGAAACACCATATATTTT

clone_size: many
v_call: TRBV19
j_call: TRBJ2-1
d_call: TRBD2
cdr3_aa: CASSKTSGSYNEQFF
cdr3_nt: TGTGCCAGTAGTAAGACTAGCGGCTCCTACAATGAGCAGTTCTTC

clone_size: .
v_call: TRBV4-1
j_call: TRBJ2-7
d_call: .
cdr3_aa: CASSQDPQSGQYF
cdr3_nt: TGCGCCAGCAGCCAAGATCCCCAGTCCGGGCAGTACTTC

clone_size: .
v_call: TRBV5-4
j_call: TRBJ1-2
d_call: .
cdr3_aa: CASSPEGSAYGYTF
cdr3_nt: TGTGCCAGCAGCCCGGAAGGCAGCGCCTATGGCTACACCTTC

clone_size: many
v_call: TRBV6-5
j_call: TRBJ2-4
d_call: .
cdr3_aa: CASSLGGDRAKNIQYF
cdr3_nt: TGTGCCAGCAGTCTCGGGGGGGACAGAGCCAAAAACATTCAGTACTTC

clone_size: once
v_call: TRBV12-3/TRBV12-4
j_call: TRBJ1-1
d_call: .
cdr3_aa: CASSSWEGGTEAFF
cdr3_nt: TGTGCCAGCAGTTCGTGGGAAGGCGGCACTGAAGCTTTCTTT

clone_size: .
v_call: TRBV14
j_call: TRBJ1-4
d_call: .
cdr3_aa: CASSSLRGPNEKLFF
cdr3_nt: TGTGCCAGCAGCAGCCTGCGGGGGCCTAATGAAAAACTGTTTTTT

clone_size: many
v_call: TRBV7-6
j_call: TRBJ2-1
d_call: .
cdr3_aa: CASSLDRPSSYNEQFF
cdr3_nt: TGTGCCAGCAGTTTGGACAGACCTAGCTCCTACAATGAGCAGTTCTTC

clone_size: few
v_call: TRBV4-1
j_call: TRBJ2-5
d_call: TRBD2
cdr3_aa: CASSQDPPSGDQETQYF
cdr3_nt: TGCGCCAGCAGCCAAGATCCACCTAGCGGGGATCAAGAGACCCAGTACTTC

clone_size: .
v_call: TRBV12-3/TRBV12-4
j_call: TRBJ1-5
d_call: .
cdr3_aa: CASSFGVPNQPQHF
cdr3_nt: TGTGCCAGCAGTTTCGGAGTACCCAATCAGCCCCAGCATTTT

clone_size: few
v_call: TRBV11-2
j_call: TRBJ2-5
d_call: .
cdr3_aa: CASTGGTWNGETQYF
cdr3_nt: TGTGCCAGCACCGGGGGGACATGGAATGGAGAGACCCAGTACTTC

clone_size: few
v_call: TRBV7-8
j_call: TRBJ2-7
d_call: TRBD2
cdr3_aa: CASSLALRLAGGIEQYF
cdr3_nt: TGTGCCAGCAGCCTCGCTTTACGTCTAGCGGGGGGGATCGAGCAGTACTTC

clone_size: few
v_call: TRBV10-3
j_call: TRBJ2-2
d_call: TRBD1
cdr3_aa: CAIKSDRRANTGELFF
cdr3_nt: TGTGCCATCAAGTCGGACAGGAGAGCGAACACCGGGGAGCTGTTTTTT

clone_size: .
v_call: TRBV10-3
j_call: TRBJ2-1
d_call: .
cdr3_aa: CAISEGTRGSYNEQFF
cdr3_nt: TGTGCCATCAGTGAGGGGACACGGGGTAGCTACAATGAGCAGTTCTTC

clone_size: many
v_call: TRBV9
j_call: TRBJ2-5
d_call: TRBD2
cdr3_aa: CASSERGRKETQYF
cdr3_nt: TGTGCCAGCAGCGAACGCGGGAGGAAAGAGACCCAGTACTTC